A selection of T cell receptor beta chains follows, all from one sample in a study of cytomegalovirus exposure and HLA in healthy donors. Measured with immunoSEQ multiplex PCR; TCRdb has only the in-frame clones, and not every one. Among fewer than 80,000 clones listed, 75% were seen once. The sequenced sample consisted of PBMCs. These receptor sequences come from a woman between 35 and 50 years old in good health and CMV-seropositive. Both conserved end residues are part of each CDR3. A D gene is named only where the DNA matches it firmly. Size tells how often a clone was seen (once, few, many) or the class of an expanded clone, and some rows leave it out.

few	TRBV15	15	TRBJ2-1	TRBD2	CATSRGSGGGNEQFF	TGTGCCACCAGCAGAGGTAGCGGGGGGGGAAATGAGCAGTTCTTC
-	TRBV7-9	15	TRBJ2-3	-	CASSWSRQARDTQYF	TGTGCCAGCAGCTGGAGCAGACAGGCTCGGGATACGCAGTATTTT
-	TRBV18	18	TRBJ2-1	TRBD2	CASSSRPVAGGQFDEQFF	TGTGCCAGCTCATCACGGCCGGTGGCGGGGGGGCAGTTCGATGAGCAGTTCTTC
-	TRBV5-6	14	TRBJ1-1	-	CASSSSGSPTEAFF	TGTGCCAGCAGCTCGTCAGGGTCTCCCACTGAAGCTTTCTTT
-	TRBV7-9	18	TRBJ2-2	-	CSSSPPNYPQENTGELFF	TGTTCCAGCAGCCCGCCTAACTACCCTCAAGAGAACACCGGGGAGCTGTTTTTT
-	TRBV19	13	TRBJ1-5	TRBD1	CASTTGGIQPQHF	TGTGCCAGTACCACAGGGGGTATTCAGCCCCAGCATTTT
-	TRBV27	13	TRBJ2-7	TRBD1	CASSLGDSCQQYF	TGTGCCAGCTCCTTAGGGGACAGCTGCCAGCAGTACTTC
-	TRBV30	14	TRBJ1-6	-	CAWTSSRYNSPLHF	TGTGCCTGGACTAGTAGCCGGTATAATTCACCCCTCCACTTT
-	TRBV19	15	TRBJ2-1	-	CASSIGLATYNEQFF	TGTGCCAGTAGTATCGGCTTAGCAACCTACAATGAGCAGTTCTTC
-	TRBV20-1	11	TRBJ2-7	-	CSARADDEQYF	TGCAGTGCTAGAGCAGATGACGAGCAGTACTTC
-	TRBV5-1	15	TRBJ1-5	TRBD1	CASSWTGGGNQPQHF	TGCGCCAGCAGCTGGACAGGGGGCGGCAATCAGCCCCAGCATTTT
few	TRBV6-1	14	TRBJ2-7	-	CASSLAFHKDEQYF	TGTGCCAGCAGTTTAGCATTTCATAAGGACGAGCAGTACTTC
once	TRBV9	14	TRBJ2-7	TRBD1	CASSPLGTGSEQYF	TGTGCCAGCAGCCCCCTCGGGACAGGAAGCGAGCAGTACTTC
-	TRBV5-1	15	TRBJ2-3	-	CASSLGRARTDTQYF	TGCGCCAGCAGCTTGGGCAGGGCACGCACAGATACGCAGTATTTT
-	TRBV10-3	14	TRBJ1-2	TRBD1	CAIGDRGETYGYTF	TGTGCCATCGGTGACAGGGGAGAAACCTATGGCTACACCTTC
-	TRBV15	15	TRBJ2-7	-	CATSRDRGQAYEQYF	TGTGCCACCAGCAGAGATCGAGGACAAGCCTACGAGCAGTACTTC
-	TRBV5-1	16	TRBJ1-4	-	CASKPRWGGYNEKLFF	TGCGCCAGCAAGCCCCGGTGGGGGGGCTATAATGAAAAACTGTTTTTT
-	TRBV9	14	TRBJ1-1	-	CASSVGQVNTEAFF	TGTGCCAGCAGCGTAGGGCAGGTGAACACTGAAGCTTTCTTT
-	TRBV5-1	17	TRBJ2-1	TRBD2	CASSLTSGGPNGDGQFF	TGCGCCAGCAGCTTGACTAGCGGGGGGCCTAATGGCGATGGGCAGTTCTTC
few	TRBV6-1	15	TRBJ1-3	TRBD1	CASSEATGGGNTIYF	TGTGCCAGCAGTGAAGCTACAGGGGGTGGAAACACCATATATTTT
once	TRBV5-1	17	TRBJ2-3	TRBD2	CASSPGLAGGPTDTQYF	TGCGCCAGCAGCCCCGGACTAGCGGGGGGGCCGACAGATACGCAGTATTTT
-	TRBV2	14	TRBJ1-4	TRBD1	CASSSGTVNEKLFF	TGTGCCAGTAGCTCCGGGACAGTGAATGAAAAACTGTTTTTT
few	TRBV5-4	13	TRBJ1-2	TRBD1	CASNRDRDVGYTF	TGTGCCAGCAACCGGGACAGGGATGTTGGCTACACCTTC